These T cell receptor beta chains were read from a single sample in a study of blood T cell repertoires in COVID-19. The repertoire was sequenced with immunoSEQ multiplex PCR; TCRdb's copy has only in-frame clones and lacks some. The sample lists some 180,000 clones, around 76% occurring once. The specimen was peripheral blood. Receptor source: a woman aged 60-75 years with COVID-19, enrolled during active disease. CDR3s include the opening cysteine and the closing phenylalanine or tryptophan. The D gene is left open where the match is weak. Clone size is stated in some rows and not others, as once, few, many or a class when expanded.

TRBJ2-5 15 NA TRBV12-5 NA CASGPGPGGRETQYF TGTGCTAGTGGTCCGGGCCCAGGCGGGCGGGAGACCCAGTACTTC
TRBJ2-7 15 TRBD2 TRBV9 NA CASSVATSGTYEQYF TGTGCCAGCAGCGTAGCTACTAGCGGCACCTACGAGCAGTACTTC
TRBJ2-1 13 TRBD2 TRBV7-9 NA CASRSIAGDEQFF TGTGCCAGCAGATCCATCGCGGGGGATGAGCAGTTCTTC
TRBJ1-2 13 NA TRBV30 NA CAWSVAESYGYTF TGTGCCTGGAGTGTAGCTGAGTCCTATGGCTACACCTTC
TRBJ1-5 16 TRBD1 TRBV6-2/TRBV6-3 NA CASSYSGTGSSQPQHF TGTGCCAGCAGTTACTCGGGGACAGGGTCCTCTCAGCCCCAGCATTTT
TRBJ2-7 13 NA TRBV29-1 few CSVEDGVSEEQYF TGCAGCGTTGAGGACGGGGTCTCGGAGGAGCAGTACTTC
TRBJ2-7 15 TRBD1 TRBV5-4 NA CASKKRAGGSNEQYF TGTGCCAGCAAGAAACGGGCAGGGGGTTCAAATGAGCAGTACTTC
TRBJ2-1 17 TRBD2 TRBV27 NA CASSQTSGGHSYNEQFF TGTGCCAGCAGCCAGACTAGCGGGGGCCACTCCTACAATGAGCAGTTCTTC
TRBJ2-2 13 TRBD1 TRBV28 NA CASGLTGVGELFF TGTGCCAGCGGTCTCACAGGGGTAGGGGAGCTGTTTTTT
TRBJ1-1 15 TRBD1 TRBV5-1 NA CASSPRTGRNTEAFF TGCGCCAGCAGCCCCCGGACAGGGAGGAACACTGAAGCTTTCTTT
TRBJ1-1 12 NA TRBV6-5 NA CASSSQGNEAFF TGTGCCAGCAGTTCGCAGGGGAACGAAGCTTTCTTT
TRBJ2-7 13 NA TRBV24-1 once CAIAGTPSYEQYF TGTGCCATCGCCGGGACACCCTCCTACGAGCAGTACTTC
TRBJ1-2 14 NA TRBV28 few CASTSSPLNYGYTF TGTGCCAGCACATCCAGTCCCCTTAACTATGGCTACACCTTC
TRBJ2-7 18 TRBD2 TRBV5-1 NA CASSSGTSGRALSYEQYF TGCGCCAGCAGCTCTGGGACTAGCGGGAGAGCCCTCTCCTACGAGCAGTACTTC
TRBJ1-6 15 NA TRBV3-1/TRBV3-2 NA CASSQDRGGSSPLHF TGTGCCAGCAGCCAAGATCGGGGGGGGAGTTCACCCCTCCACTTT
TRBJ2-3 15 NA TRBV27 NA CASSFRAIETDTQYF TGTGCCAGCAGTTTTCGAGCGATCGAAACAGATACGCAGTATTTT
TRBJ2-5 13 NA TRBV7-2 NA CASSFQGRETQYF TGTGCCAGCAGCTTTCAGGGGAGAGAGACCCAGTACTTC
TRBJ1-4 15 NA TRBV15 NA CATSRDLGEEEKLFF TGTGCCACCAGCAGAGACTTGGGGGAGGAGGAAAAACTGTTTTTT
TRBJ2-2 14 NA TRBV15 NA CATSRDGSTGELFF TGTGCCACCAGCAGAGATGGTAGTACCGGGGAGCTGTTTTTT
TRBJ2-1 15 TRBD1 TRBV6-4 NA CASRSGQGSYNEQFF TGTGCCAGCAGATCGGGACAGGGCTCCTACAATGAGCAGTTCTTC
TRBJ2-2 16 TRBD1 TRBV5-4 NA CASSLKGQGKTGELFF TGTGCCAGCAGCTTGAAAGGACAGGGAAAAACCGGGGAGCTGTTTTTT
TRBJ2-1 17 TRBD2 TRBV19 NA CASSSGLAGVSYNEQFF TGTGCCAGTAGTTCGGGACTAGCGGGGGTGAGTTACAATGAGCAGTTCTTC
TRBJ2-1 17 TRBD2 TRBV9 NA CASSARTSGRNYNEQFF TGTGCCAGCAGCGCCCGGACTAGCGGGAGGAACTACAATGAGCAGTTCTTC
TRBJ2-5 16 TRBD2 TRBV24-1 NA CATSDPKAGGQETQYF TGTGCCACCAGTGACCCCAAAGCGGGGGGACAAGAGACCCAGTACTTC
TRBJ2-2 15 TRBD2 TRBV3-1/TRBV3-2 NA CASSLAGGNTGELFF TGTGCCAGCAGCCTAGCGGGGGGTAACACCGGGGAGCTGTTTTTT
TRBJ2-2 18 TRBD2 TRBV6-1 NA CASSEGTSGRPNTGELFF TGTGCCAGCAGTGAAGGGACTAGCGGGAGGCCGAACACCGGGGAGCTGTTTTTT
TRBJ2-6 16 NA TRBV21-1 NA CASSKGRASGANVLTF TGTGCCAGCAGCAAGGGCAGGGCCTCTGGGGCCAACGTCCTGACTTTC
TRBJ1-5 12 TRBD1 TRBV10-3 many CASGTGNQPQHF TGTGCCAGTGGGACAGGCAATCAGCCCCAGCATTTT
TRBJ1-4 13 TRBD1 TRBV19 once CASTGQGAEKLFF TGTGCCAGTACCGGACAGGGTGCTGAAAAACTGTTTTTT
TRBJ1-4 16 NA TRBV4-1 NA CASSQVAIPTNEKLFF TGCGCCAGCAGCCAAGTAGCAATACCGACTAATGAAAAACTGTTTTTT
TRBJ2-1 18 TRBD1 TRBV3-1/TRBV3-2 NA CASSQGRGRFWSYNEQFF TGTGCCAGCAGCCAGGGCAGGGGGCGATTTTGGTCCTACAATGAGCAGTTCTTC
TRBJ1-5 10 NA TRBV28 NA CASSFNPQHF TGTGCCAGCAGTTTTAATCCCCAGCATTTT
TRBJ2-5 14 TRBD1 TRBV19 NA CASSETGLVETQYF TGTGCCAGTAGCGAGACAGGGTTGGTAGAGACCCAGTACTTC
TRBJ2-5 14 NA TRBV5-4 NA CASSRAGRGETQYF TGTGCCAGCAGCCGGGCGGGGCGGGGTGAGACCCAGTACTTC
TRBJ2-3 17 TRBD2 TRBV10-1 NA CASSDFPTSGGGDTQYF TGCGCCAGCAGTGACTTCCCGACTAGCGGGGGAGGAGATACGCAGTATTTT
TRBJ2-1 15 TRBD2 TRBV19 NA CASSIEAGLYNEQFF TGTGCCAGTAGTATCGAAGCGGGGCTATACAATGAGCAGTTCTTC
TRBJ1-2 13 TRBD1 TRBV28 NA CASSTGEPYGYTF TGTGCCAGCAGTACAGGGGAGCCCTATGGCTACACCTTC
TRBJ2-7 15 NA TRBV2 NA CASSRQGFLRYEQYF TGTGCCAGCAGTCGTCAGGGGTTCCTACGCTACGAGCAGTACTTC
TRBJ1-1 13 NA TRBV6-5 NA CASSYSEGTEAFF TGTGCCAGCAGTTACTCGGAGGGCACTGAAGCTTTCTTT
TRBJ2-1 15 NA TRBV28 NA CASSFGTPEVNEQFF TGTGCCAGCAGTTTTGGGACTCCCGAGGTCAATGAGCAGTTCTTC
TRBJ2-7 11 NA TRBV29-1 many CSASFSYEQYF TGCAGCGCGTCATTTTCCTACGAGCAGTACTTC
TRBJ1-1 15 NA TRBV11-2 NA CASSPRQNLNTEAFF TGTGCCAGCAGCCCCAGACAGAACCTGAACACTGAAGCTTTCTTT
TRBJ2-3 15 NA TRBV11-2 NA CASSSGSFSTDTQYF TGTGCCAGCAGCTCCGGGAGTTTTAGCACAGATACGCAGTATTTT
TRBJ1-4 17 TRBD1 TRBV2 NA CASSGRQGIRGGEKLFF TGTGCCAGCAGTGGTCGACAGGGAATTCGAGGTGGGGAAAAACTGTTTTTT
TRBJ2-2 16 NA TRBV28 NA CASSLGQGSNTGELFF TGTGCCAGCAGTTTAGGGCAGGGATCGAACACCGGGGAGCTGTTTTTT
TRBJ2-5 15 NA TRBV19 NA CASSPVARGVETQYF TGTGCCAGTAGTCCCGTAGCCAGAGGTGTGGAGACCCAGTACTTC
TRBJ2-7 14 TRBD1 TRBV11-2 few CASSLGQGVYEQYF TGTGCCAGCAGCTTAGGGCAGGGGGTTTACGAGCAGTACTTC
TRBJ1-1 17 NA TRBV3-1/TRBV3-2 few CASSQDPGRTLNTEAFF TGTGCCAGCAGCCAGGACCCAGGGAGGACGTTGAACACTGAAGCTTTCTTT
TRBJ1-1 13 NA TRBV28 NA CASSFSLNTEAFF TGTGCCAGCAGTTTTTCCTTGAACACTGAAGCTTTCTTT
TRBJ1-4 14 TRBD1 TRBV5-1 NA CASSVTGTNEKLFF TGCGCCAGCAGCGTGACAGGGACTAATGAAAAACTGTTTTTT
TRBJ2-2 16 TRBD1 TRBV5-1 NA CASSWGPGQGVGELFF TGCGCCAGCAGCTGGGGTCCGGGACAGGGTGTCGGGGAGCTGTTTTTT
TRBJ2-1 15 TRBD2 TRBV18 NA CASTPLSGGDNEQFF TGTGCCAGCACCCCCCTTAGCGGGGGAGACAATGAGCAGTTCTTC
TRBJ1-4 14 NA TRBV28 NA CASSAAGTYEKLFF TGTGCCAGCAGTGCCGCGGGGACTTATGAAAAACTGTTTTTT
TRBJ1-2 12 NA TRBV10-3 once CAISEEGDGYTF TGTGCCATCAGTGAGGAAGGGGATGGCTACACCTTC
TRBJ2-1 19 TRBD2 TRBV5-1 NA CASSLEPITLAGIYNEQFF TGCGCCAGCAGCTTGGAGCCCATAACACTAGCGGGAATATACAATGAGCAGTTCTTC
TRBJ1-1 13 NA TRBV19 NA CASSVTVNTEAFF TGTGCCAGTAGTGTAACGGTGAACACTGAAGCTTTCTTT
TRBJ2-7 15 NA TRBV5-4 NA CASSLGGVVSYEQYF TGTGCCAGCAGCTTGGGAGGAGTAGTCTCCTACGAGCAGTACTTC
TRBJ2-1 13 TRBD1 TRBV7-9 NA CASSAQGAGEQFF TGTGCCAGCAGCGCGCAGGGGGCGGGTGAGCAGTTCTTC
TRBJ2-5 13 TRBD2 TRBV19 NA CASSPSGGETQYF TGTGCCAGTAGCCCTAGCGGAGGGGAGACCCAGTACTTC
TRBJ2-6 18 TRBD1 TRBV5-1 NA CASSPGQGGSSGANVLTF TGCGCCAGCAGCCCGGGACAGGGGGGCAGCTCTGGGGCCAACGTCCTGACTTTC